This T cell receptor (beta chain) was captured in a study of cytomegalovirus exposure and HLA in healthy donors (dated by TCRdb to 2015 to 2018). About the investigation overall: In an earlier analysis of under 750 of the donors, 250 to 350 Gb of sequence data and 120 million or so unique TCR beta sequences from about 179 million T cells were reported. An early release covering about 600 HLA-typed donors comprised approximately 290 gigabases of sequencing data and some 79 million unique TCR sequences. Of the roughly 400 genotyped donors, roughly 85% fell in the genetic ancestry cluster associated with self-reported Caucasian donors. The study aimed to test whether signatures of past pathogen exposure could be identified by cataloging public T cell receptors. The study used immunosequencing to profile the T cell repertoires of approximately 630 subjects and linked those repertoires to cytomegalovirus serostatus. Besides the first cohort of hundreds of subjects, a separate validation cohort made up of roughly 120 different subjects was used. To predict cytomegalovirus infection status, the study brought together high-throughput TCR immunosequencing, statistical association of individual TCRs with disease status, and machine learning. A later analysis re-analyzed previously published TCR beta repertoires from about 730 donors and added high-resolution HLA genotyping to study TCR occurrence patterns. The later analysis used no new phenotypic data to find candidate immune exposures, relying instead on TCR beta sequences and their occurrence across donors. To decide whether each TCR beta V gene segment behaved as functional or pseudogenic, an earlier analysis of some 600 of the donors relied on high-throughput TCR beta sequencing. Donor age, sex, ethnicity and CMV serostatus were compiled alongside the repertoire data. Genome-wide SNP genotypes for about three fifths of the roughly 670 donors were used in a later genetic analysis, which treated that subset as a discovery cohort. Every discovery cohort repertoire had been produced on one sequencing platform. Both class I and class II loci were covered by HLA typing, at four-digit resolution. The number of typed donors differed by locus: roughly 629-630 for A, B, C, DRB1 and DQB1; some 500 for DQA1; around 580 for DPA1; and some 430 for DPB1. About 5 DR-DQ haplotypes were handled as single units for association and clustering, since linkage in the cohort was strong. Among around 400 genotyped donors of the cohort, an average of roughly 230,000 unique TCR beta nucleotide sequences was sequenced per donor, of which about 19% were non-productive.

The library was produced with the immunoSEQ multiplex PCR assay. A mixture of 60 forward primers for TCR Vbeta segments and 13 reverse primers for TCR Jbeta segments was used in the multiplex PCR. The CDR3 region of rearranged TCR beta genes was amplified from genomic DNA by a multiplex PCR assay. The Illumina HiSeq System was used to sequence the amplified TCR beta libraries as 87-base-pair reads. Processing in the source paper ran as follows. In a later analysis, roughly 80 million unique TCR beta chains were counted across the 666 repertoires, and roughly 11 million of these chains were shared by at least two donors. Raw reads were error-corrected and collapsed into unique sequences with a nearest-neighbor algorithm that merged closely related sequences to remove PCR and sequencing errors. CDR3 sequences were aligned to IMGT reference sequences to assign V, D and J gene segments. For a sequence to be retained, at least a six-nucleotide match to both a V gene segment and a J gene segment was required. Rearrangements were classified as productive when the CDR3 lacked stop codons and remained in frame with V and J, and all other rearrangements were classified as non-productive. CDR3 was defined by IMGT convention, running from the second conserved V-encoded cysteine to the conserved J-encoded phenylalanine. In an earlier analysis of 500 to 650 of the donors, sequences lacking an unambiguous match to a single V gene segment were excluded. In an earlier analysis of almost 600 of the donors, a V segment was called functional when productive rearrangements were above 56.7%, and segregating when the standard deviation between donors exceeded 5%. A statistical classification framework was built to diagnose cytomegalovirus status from the catalog of TCR beta chain sequences. In a later analysis, V and J genes were assigned by comparing TCR nucleotide sequences against IMGT/GENE-DB human TR gene sequences. In a later analysis, CDR3 sequences and most-parsimonious VDJ recombination scenarios were assigned using the TCRdist pipeline. In a later analysis, each TCR beta chain was defined by its CDR3 amino acid sequence together with its V-gene family, and reads without a unique V-gene family were excluded. As a way to deal with suspected cross-contamination and a sequencing artifact, a later analysis dropped more than 500 nucleotide sequences that were highly shared and had low generation probability. A later analysis calculated a clonal expansion index for each public chain from normalized within-repertoire ranks of inferred template counts. Generation probabilities in a later analysis came from a VDJ recombination model fitted to out-of-frame rearrangements, and those results were checked against IGoR. In a later analysis, hypergeometric tests were used to score TCR-TCR, TCR-HLA and TCR-CMV co-occurrence, with a repertoire-size bias correction applied to TCR pairs. False discovery rates were estimated in a later analysis by permuting HLA or CMV assignments 20 times. In a later analysis, co-occurring TCRs were grouped with DBSCAN, and TCRdist sequence similarity was added when clustering was performed within HLA-allele-positive subsets. Co-occurrence clustering excluded repertoires with fewer than 30,000 or more than 120,000 public chains, plus five with anomalous nucleotide sharing. Drawn from immuneACCESS, this table holds only the in-frame rearrangements with V and J called that TCRdb kept. Clones are partly lost; checked studies trace under half to an unresolved V gene and leave the rest unexplained. V and J calls and clone size follow that table, whereas D and trimming were derived from the DNA. The table for this sample lists 100,000 to 150,000 clones; roughly 63% of them were counted only once. 1.6% of the sample is taken by the ten largest.

General conclusions and limits of the study: The study listed approximately 160 TCR beta chains as associated with cytomegalovirus. Broadly in line with IMGT annotations, most TCR beta V segments showed up in productive rearrangements about 87% or about 30% of the time in an earlier analysis of around 550 of the donors. A further reported finding was that TCR beta sequences accurately predicted the HLA-A and HLA-B alleles for most subjects in the first cohort. In a later analysis, HLA-associated TCR beta chains showed more clonal expansion and lower generation probabilities than non-associated chains that were equally common. Most CMV-associated TCR beta chains appeared to be HLA-restricted in a later analysis, and the HLA associations seemed to be driven largely by CMV exposure. Across donors, most TCR sequences were observed very rarely, whereas some public TCRs were present in many individuals. Some 16 rarely observed V segments, including chromosome 9 orphons, were excluded from the earlier analysis of some 590 of the donors because counts were too low. In vitro tests confirmed that three of the cytomegalovirus-associated TCR beta chains recognize cytomegalovirus antigens. When HLA alleles, especially DR and DQ, strongly co-occurred, TCR associations were difficult to assign to individual alleles. The classifier was reported to diagnose cytomegalovirus status with high specificity and sensitivity in both the original cohort and the validation cohort. Correlated functional status among segregating V segments might reflect linkage disequilibrium, but an unknown experimental factor could not be ruled out. Because some donors lacked HLA typing at each locus, the association tests relied only on the typed subset. According to a later genetic analysis, donors in an Asian-associated ancestry cluster had fewer N-insertions in productive TCRs than the roughly 660-donor mean. CMV serostatus was the only immune exposure information available for the cohort. A later analysis associated around 16,000 TCR beta sequences with specific HLA alleles at a false discovery rate of 0.05. In a later genetic analysis, a missense DCLRE1C variant was associated with V-gene and J-gene trimming of TCR beta chains, and the association was replicated in an independent cohort. In a later analysis, TCR association rates were found to vary across HLA loci, with the most associated TCRs seen for DRB1 alleles and the fewest for HLA-C alleles. Because the 87-base-pair reads could not distinguish some IMGT-functional V segments, including TRBV6-2 and TRBV6-3, those segments were excluded. The presence/absence analyses assumed that sequencing depth was roughly uniform across donors, and that assumption may not be true. This cohort had only TCR beta chains sequenced, and the lack of alpha or paired-chain data limited which features could be detected. The authors suggested that the approach could potentially be generalized to other disease states and immunological phenotypes. Several of the top co-occurrence clusters appeared to be linked to parvovirus B19, influenza, CMV and Epstein-Barr virus, according to a later analysis. The sequencing pipeline was judged likely to have produced a cluster of highly shared sequence variants as a technical artifact.

The germline V gene (reference sequence) sets CDR1 to MNHEY and CDR2 to SMNVEV. The CDR3 runs 16 residues from the cysteine to the phenylalanine. Solely the CDR3 DNA is kept, with 48 bases framed from the first base. The junction carries 14 bases between V and J, which are trimmed by 4 bases and 4 bases respectively. With regard to this clone: Its antigen remains unidentified. Per-base quality was not reported, and no clone a single base away is much larger than it.

In total, approximately 610 healthy bone marrow donors made up the cohort. At the time of sampling, every cohort member was nominally healthy, though immune exposures that went unrecorded were likely present. The donor tested CMV seropositive and was one of the 289 seropositive cohort members. A peripheral blood sample was provided by each donor, and peripheral blood mononuclear cells were used for TCR beta sequencing. The Qiagen DNeasy Blood Extraction Kit was used to extract genomic DNA from the blood cell samples. The receptor was derived from a man aged 25 to 40 in good health and CMV-seropositive. Sequences were obtained from PBMCs. The rearrangement combines TRBV27 with TRBJ2-6; the D segment could be TRBD1, given 5 matching bases. The nucleotide sequence reads as follows: TGTGCCAGCAGTTCCCCGTTCAGGGAAGGGGCCAACGTCCTGACTTTC. This codes for CASSSPFREGANVLTF. With the portions outside the CDR3 filled from the reference TRBV27 and TRBJ2-6 genes, the complete variable region becomes EAQVTQNPRYLITVTGKKLTVTCSQNMNHEYMSWYRQDPGLGLRQIYYSMNVEVTDKGDVPEGYKVSRKEKRNFPLILESPSPNQTSLYFCASSSPFREGANVLTFGAGSRLTVL.